This TCR beta chain was profiled in a study of blood T cells in healthy people across ages. For the second PCR, which ran for roughly 7 to 11 cycles, a sample-barcoded 5' primer and a J-beta primer mix were used. TCRdb called the 5' RACE reads again in MiXCR, with one record for every CDR3 protein. The table has roughly 1,700,000 distinct CDR3 sequences, roughly 27% seen once. Trimming removed 6 bases from V and 0 bases from J; junction bases left unmatched: 14. This CDR3 is 19 amino acids long. This TCR was recovered from a woman aged 25 to 39 in good health. The sample taken for sequencing was blood. The gene calls are TRBV12-3 or TRBV12-4 and TRBJ2-6, with TRBD1 matching over 7 bases. The CDR3 sequence is CASSGTYRGGRSGANVLTF. CDR3 nucleotide sequence: TGTGCCAGCAGCGGGACCTACAGGGGCGGCCGCTCTGGGGCCAACGTCCTGACTTTC.